This T cell receptor (beta chain) came from a study of technical replicates of blood from a handful of donors. Germline CDR1 and CDR2: SNHLY and FYNNEI. The CDR3 length is 14 residues. After removal of 10 bases from V and 8 bases from J, the junction contained 7 bases not matched to a gene. Some clones are missing from TCRdb's copy, which holds only in-frame ones; the method was immunoSEQ multiplex PCR. The table includes roughly 64,000 clones, 75% to 90% detected once. The sample comprised PBMCs. The clonotype comes from a human donor in good health. Some clones in this sample may be carry-over from other donors' samples. The chain employs TRBV2 and TRBJ2-1, with 14 bases matching TRBD2. The CDR3 DNA sequence: TGTGCCACCCGCGGGGGACTAGCGGGAGATGAGCAGTTCTTC. Protein product: CATRGGLAGDEQFF.